These 20 T cell receptor beta chains originate from one sample sequenced in a study of T cell responses to AZD1222 COVID-19 vaccine. Generated by immunoSEQ multiplex PCR, the TCRdb table keeps only in-frame clones and is missing some. This table holds some 170,000 clones, more than 80% found once. This sample comprised peripheral blood, obtained on day 0 of AZD1222 vaccination. The source of these receptors is an adult in good health.

The chain employs TRBV3-1 (or the pseudogene TRBV3-2) and TRBJ2-1; no firm D call. The germline gives CDR1 LGHDT, CDR2 YNNKEL (reference sequence). The V end lost 0 bases, the J end lost 7 bases, and 4 bases lay between the germline ends. The CDR3 spans 12 residues. CDR3 residues: CASSQDGNEQFF. Here the CDR3 DNA reads TGTGCCAGCAGCCAAGATGGGAATGAGCAGTTCTTC.

The V gene is TRBV7-6, the J gene TRBJ2-7; 10 bases line up with TRBD1. J gave up 5 bases and V 5 bases, and 12 bases lay outside the gene matches. CDR1 is SGHVS, CDR2 FNYEAQ, per germline. This CDR3 is built from 16 residues. CDR3 coding DNA: TGTGCCAGCAGCCAAGGGACAGGGGAATTTGGCAACGAGCAGTACTTC. Residues: CASSQGTGEFGNEQYF.

The chain couples TRBV6-1 to TRBJ2-3; D might be TRBD2 (6 bases). Trimming shortened V by 3 bases and J by 0 bases, and 10 bases separated the two germline ends. Germline lookup yields CDR1 MNHNS and CDR2 SASEGT. The CDR3 spans 15 residues. The CDR3 nucleotides are TGTGCCAGCAGTGACGTGGGGACTAGCACAGATACGCAGTATTTT. This gives the protein CASSDVGTSTDTQYF.

In DNA, the CDR3 is TGTGCCAGTAGTATCTTTTCGAGGGTCGACGAGCAGTACTTC. As protein: CASSIFSRVDEQYF. The genes are TRBV19 and TRBJ2-7, with D maybe TRBD2 (5 bases). The CDR3 has 14 amino acids. The germline gives CDR1 LNHDA, CDR2 SQIVND (reference sequence). Trimming took off 3 bases at V and 5 bases at J, with 14 bases between the two ends. The whole variable domain, filled in from reference TRBV19 and TRBJ2-7, reads DGGITQSPKYLFRKEGQNVTLSCEQNLNHDAMYWYRQDPGQGLRLIYYSQIVNDFQKGDIAEGYSVSREKKESFPLTVTSAQKNPTAFYLCASSIFSRVDEQYFGPGTRLTVT.

V and J are TRBV19 and TRBJ1-3; D possibly corresponds to TRBD1 (5 bases). The CDR3 extends over 15 amino acids. Trimming shortened V by 2 bases and J by 2 bases, and 10 bases separated the two germline ends. Germline loops: CDR1 LNHDA, CDR2 SQIVND (reference sequence). CDR3 sequence reads: CASSISRTTGNTIYF. The CDR3, as DNA: TGTGCCAGTAGTATAAGTCGGACAACTGGAAACACCATATATTTT.

This chain joins TRBV14 and TRBJ1-2, with no clear D. From germline, CDR1 is SGHDN and CDR2 FVKESK. This CDR3 region has 12 residues. Trimming took 3 bases from V and 8 from J, leaving 10 bases between them. The CDR3 region has the DNA TGTGCCAGCAGCCAGCGGACTTACGGCTACACCTTC. Encoded protein: CASSQRTYGYTF.

V is TRBV30 and J is TRBJ2-7, with D unresolved. Germline CDR1 GTSNPN, CDR2 SVGIG (reference sequence). V was shortened by 2 bases and J by 6 bases, with 14 bases between the two germline ends. The CDR3 runs 13 residues. The CDR3 region is CAWSSSTPSEQYF. CDR3 in DNA: TGTGCCTGGAGTTCCTCAACACCCTCCGAGCAGTACTTC.

The V call is TRBV3-1 (or the pseudogene TRBV3-2), the J call TRBJ1-1, with D hard to call. V lost 7 bases to trimming and J lost 1 base, with 10 bases between them. The CDR3 length is 13 residues. CDR1 and CDR2 from the germline V gene are LGHDT and YNNKEL (reference sequence). The CDR3 reads CASTPHRNTEAFF. The CDR3 nucleotides are TGTGCCAGCACACCACATAGGAACACTGAAGCTTTCTTT.

J is TRBJ1-2 and V is TRBV2; D possibly corresponds to TRBD1 (5 bases). The CDR3 loop spans 12 amino acids. Trimming stripped 7 bases from V and 5 bases from J, with 11 bases between. Germline V gives CDR1 SNHLY, CDR2 FYNNEI. The DNA of the CDR3 is TGTGCCAGCACTGCAGGGTTATATGGCTACACCTTC. Amino acid sequence: CASTAGLYGYTF.

CDR3 nucleotides: TGTGCCAGCAGTCCCTTGAGGAACAGGGAGGGTGGCTACACCTTC. The encoded protein is CASSPLRNREGGYTF. J is TRBJ1-2 and V is TRBV5-6, with a possible D match to TRBD1 (6 bases). This CDR3 has 15 amino acids. Per germline, CDR1 SGHDT and CDR2 YYEEEE. Trimming took 5 bases from V and 7 from J, leaving 21 bases between them.

V is TRBV7-8 and J is TRBJ2-7, with TRBD2 matching 12 bases. V gave up 1 base and J gave up 0 bases; unmatched junction bases: 4. The CDR3 sequence is 17 residues long. Germline CDR1 reads SGHVS; CDR2 reads FQNEAQ. The CDR3 spells CASSLVILAGGSYEQYF. The CDR3 DNA follows: TGTGCCAGCAGCTTAGTAATACTAGCGGGAGGCTCCTACGAGCAGTACTTC.

V usage is TRBV7-9 and J usage is TRBJ2-7, with 9 positions matching TRBD2. The V gene end was trimmed by 3 bases and the J gene end by 2 bases; junction bases not matched to a gene: 8. This CDR3 comprises 16 residues. Germline loops: CDR1 SEHNR, CDR2 FQNEAQ (reference sequence). This CDR3 is CASSFWVAGVTYEQYF. For the CDR3, the DNA is TGTGCCAGCAGCTTCTGGGTAGCGGGAGTTACCTACGAGCAGTACTTC.

The table lists this clone with a few counts. The CDR3 DNA reads as TGTGCCAGTAGTATAGCAGGAGGGATCGCTGAAGCTTTCTTT. Amino acid sequence: CASSIAGGIAEAFF. This chain joins TRBV19 and TRBJ1-1; D remains unclear. The V and J ends lost 1 base and 6 bases respectively, with 12 bases between them. CDR1 LNHDA and CDR2 SQIVND come from the germline V gene (reference sequence). This CDR3 contains 14 residues. Full variable domain (remainder filled in from reference TRBV19 and TRBJ1-1): DGGITQSPKYLFRKEGQNVTLSCEQNLNHDAMYWYRQDPGQGLRLIYYSQIVNDFQKGDIAEGYSVSREKKESFPLTVTSAQKNPTAFYLCASSIAGGIAEAFFGQGTRLTVV.

In DNA, the CDR3 is TGTGCCAGCAGCCCGGTGCAGGGGGCGCGGTTAGCTTTCTTT. Encoded protein: CASSPVQGARLAFF. V is TRBV7-9 and J is TRBJ1-1; 8 nucleotides match TRBD1. The germline V gene has CDR1 SEHNR and CDR2 FQNEAQ (reference sequence). The CDR3 length is 14 residues. V shed 5 bases and J 10 bases; nucleotides not matched to a gene: 12.

This chain connects TRBV18 to TRBJ1-5; D is perhaps TRBD1 (5 bases). The CDR3 runs 15 residues. Germline V CDR1 and CDR2: KGHSH, LQKENI. V was trimmed by 2 bases and J by 1 base, leaving 9 bases between them. The CDR3 loop reads CASSPMGESNQPQHF. CDR3 coding DNA: TGTGCCAGCTCACCAATGGGGGAAAGCAATCAGCCCCAGCATTTT.

V is TRBV29-1 and J is TRBJ1-2; D uncertain. The germline V gene has CDR1 SQVTM and CDR2 ANQGSEA. CDR3 length: 12 residues. Trimming removed 6 bases from V and 2 bases from J, with 10 bases in between. The CDR3 reads CSVPDLNYGYTF. The CDR3 DNA reads as TGCAGCGTCCCGGACTTAAACTATGGCTACACCTTC.

This clone was recorded once. The chain has TRBV9 and TRBJ2-3, with 10 bases matching TRBD2. This CDR3 comprises 15 residues. V was pared by 2 bases and J by 4 bases, with 4 bases of the junction left unmatched. The V gene's germline CDR1 is SGDLS and CDR2 YYNGEE. CDR3 in DNA: TGTGCCAGCAGCGTGGCAGGGACTAGCGCAGATACGCAGTATTTT. This sequence encodes CASSVAGTSADTQYF.

The chain links TRBV7-9 to TRBJ2-2; D possibly uses TRBD1 or TRBD2 (6 bases each). Trimming stripped 4 bases from V and 6 bases from J, with 9 bases between. The CDR3 runs 13 residues. Germline CDR1 and CDR2: SEHNR and FQNEAQ (reference sequence). The CDR3 here is CASSSGAPGELFF. CDR3 coding DNA: TGTGCCAGCAGCTCGGGGGCCCCCGGGGAGCTGTTTTTT.

This clone was counted only a few times. The chain uses TRBV7-9 and TRBJ2-7; possibly TRBD1 or TRBD2 for D (5 bases each). CDR1 SEHNR and CDR2 FQNEAQ come from the germline V gene (reference sequence). The CDR3 has 13 amino acids. V gave up 4 bases and J gave up 3 bases, with 10 bases separating them. This CDR3 is CASSYGTDYEQYF. The CDR3, as DNA: TGTGCCAGCAGCTACGGGACGGACTACGAGCAGTACTTC.

This clone was seen only a few times. This rearrangement joins TRBV5-1 to TRBJ2-1, with D possibly being TRBD1 (7 bases). Between the trimmed V and J ends, which lost 4 bases and 7 bases, there was a span of 15 bases. CDR1 SGHRS and CDR2 YFSETQ come from the germline V gene. This CDR3 has 14 residues. The CDR3 sequence is CASSDRTGGNEQFF. For the CDR3, the DNA is TGCGCCAGCAGCGACCGGACAGGAGGGAATGAGCAGTTCTTC.